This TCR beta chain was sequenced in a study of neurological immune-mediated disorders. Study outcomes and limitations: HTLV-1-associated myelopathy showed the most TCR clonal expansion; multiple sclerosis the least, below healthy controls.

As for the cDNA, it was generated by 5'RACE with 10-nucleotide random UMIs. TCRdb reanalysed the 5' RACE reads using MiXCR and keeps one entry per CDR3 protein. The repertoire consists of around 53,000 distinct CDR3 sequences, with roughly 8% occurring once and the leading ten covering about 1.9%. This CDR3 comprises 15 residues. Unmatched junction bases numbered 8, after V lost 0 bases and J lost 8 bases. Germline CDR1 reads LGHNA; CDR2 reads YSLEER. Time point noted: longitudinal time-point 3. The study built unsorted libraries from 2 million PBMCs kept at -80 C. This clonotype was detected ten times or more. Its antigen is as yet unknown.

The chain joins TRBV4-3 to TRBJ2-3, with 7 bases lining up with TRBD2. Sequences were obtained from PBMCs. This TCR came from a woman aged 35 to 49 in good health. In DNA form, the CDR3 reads TGCGCCAGCAGCCAAGATCGGGACTACGGGGGTACGCAGTATTTT. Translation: CASSQDRDYGGTQYF.